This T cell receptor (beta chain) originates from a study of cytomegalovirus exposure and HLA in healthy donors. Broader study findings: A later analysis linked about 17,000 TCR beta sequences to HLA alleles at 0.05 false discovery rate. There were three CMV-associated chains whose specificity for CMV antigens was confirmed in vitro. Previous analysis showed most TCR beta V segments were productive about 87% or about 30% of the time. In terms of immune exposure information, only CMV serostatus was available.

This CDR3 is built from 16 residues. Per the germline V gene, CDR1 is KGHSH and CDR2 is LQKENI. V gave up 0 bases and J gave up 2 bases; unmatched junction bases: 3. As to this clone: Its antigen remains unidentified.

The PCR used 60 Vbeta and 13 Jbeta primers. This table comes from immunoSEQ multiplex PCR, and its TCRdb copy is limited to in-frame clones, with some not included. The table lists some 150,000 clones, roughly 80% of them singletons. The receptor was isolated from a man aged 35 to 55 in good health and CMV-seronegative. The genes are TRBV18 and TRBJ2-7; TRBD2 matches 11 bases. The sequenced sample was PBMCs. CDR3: CASSPPALAGAYEQYF. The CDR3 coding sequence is TGTGCCAGCTCACCACCGGCACTAGCGGGGGCCTACGAGCAGTACTTC.